Listed below are T cell receptor beta chains from one sample, sequenced in a study of blood T cell repertoires in COVID-19. Generated by immunoSEQ multiplex PCR, the TCRdb table keeps only in-frame clones and is missing some. Here the sample spans roughly 120,000 clones, 70% to 90% being singletons. What was sequenced was peripheral blood. These receptors were taken from a human donor in a cohort sampled during active COVID-19. The CDR3 runs from the conserved cysteine through the conserved F or W. The order of the fields is D gene, V gene, clone size, J gene, CDR3 protein, CDR3 DNA. A D gene is named only where the DNA matches it firmly. Expanded clones get a size class; other rows say once, few or many, or leave the size out.

>.|TRBV7-9|.|TRBJ1-2
CASNRAGGYGYTF
TGTGCCAGCAATAGGGCCGGGGGCTATGGCTACACCTTC
>TRBD2|TRBV11-3|.|TRBJ2-1
CASSLEGTSGYNEQFF
TGTGCCAGCAGCTTAGAGGGGACTAGCGGGTACAATGAGCAGTTCTTC
>TRBD1|TRBV5-1|once|TRBJ1-2
CASSRGQVYGYTF
TGCGCCAGCAGCCGGGGACAGGTCTATGGCTACACCTTC
>.|TRBV3-1/TRBV3-2|once|TRBJ2-7
CASSQDMWTGIYEQYF
TGTGCCAGCAGCCAAGATATGTGGACGGGGATCTACGAGCAGTACTTC
>.|TRBV18|.|TRBJ1-2
CASSPNRDYGYTF
TGTGCCAGCTCACCGAACAGGGACTATGGCTACACCTTC
>TRBD2|TRBV11-2|.|TRBJ2-3
CASSMGTSVGTDTQYF
TGTGCCAGCAGCATGGGGACTAGCGTCGGCACAGATACGCAGTATTTT
>TRBD1|TRBV6-5|.|TRBJ2-2
CASTRDRNTGELFF
TGTGCCAGCACTCGGGACAGGAACACCGGGGAGCTGTTTTTT
>.|TRBV7-9|once|TRBJ2-1
CASSLEQSNEQFF
TGTGCCAGCAGCTTAGAACAGAGCAATGAGCAGTTCTTC
>TRBD2|TRBV11-2|.|TRBJ2-3
CASSLLAGGRTDTQYF
TGTGCCAGCAGCTTATTGGCGGGAGGCCGCACAGATACGCAGTATTTT
>.|TRBV5-1|.|TRBJ2-6
CASSREGSGANVLTF
TGCGCCAGCAGCCGAGAGGGCTCTGGGGCCAACGTCCTGACTTTC
>TRBD1|TRBV6-5|once|TRBJ1-1
CASSLTGGTEAFF
TGTGCCAGCAGTCTGACAGGGGGGACTGAAGCTTTCTTT
>.|TRBV27|.|TRBJ2-5
CASSLQPKETQYF
TGTGCCAGCAGTTTACAACCTAAAGAGACCCAGTACTTC
>TRBD2|TRBV10-3|few|TRBJ2-2
CAISPAGGPTGELFF
TGTGCCATCAGTCCGGCGGGAGGCCCCACCGGGGAGCTGTTTTTT
>TRBD2|TRBV5-1|.|TRBJ2-2
CASSSGSGANTGELFF
TGCGCCAGCAGCTCGGGTAGCGGGGCTAACACCGGGGAGCTGTTTTTT
>.|TRBV12-3/TRBV12-4|.|TRBJ1-4
CASSPSGGKLFF
TGTGCCAGCAGCCCCTCCGGCGGAAAACTGTTTTTT
>.|TRBV18|.|TRBJ1-1
CASSPSGTIPEAFF
TGTGCCAGCTCACCGAGTGGGACAATACCTGAAGCTTTCTTT
>.|TRBV6-1|.|TRBJ2-1
CASSEAGGGRSYNEQFF
TGTGCCAGCAGTGAAGCTGGGGGGGGCAGATCCTACAATGAGCAGTTCTTC
>.|TRBV3-1/TRBV3-2|once|TRBJ1-1
CASSQDLNSKAFF
TGTGCCAGCAGCCAAGACCTAAATTCCAAAGCTTTCTTT
>TRBD2|TRBV7-8|.|TRBJ2-3
CASSLETSGGRTDTQYF
TGTGCCAGCAGCTTAGAGACTAGCGGGGGTCGCACAGATACGCAGTATTTT
>.|TRBV7-2|.|TRBJ2-5
CASSLGRPRTVPRETQYF
TGTGCCAGCAGCTTAGGTCGCCCAAGGACAGTCCCGCGGGAGACCCAGTACTTC
>TRBD2|TRBV28|.|TRBJ2-1
CASSFWTSGSGFYNEQFF
TGTGCCAGCAGTTTCTGGACTAGCGGGAGCGGATTTTACAATGAGCAGTTCTTC
>TRBD1|TRBV24-1|.|TRBJ2-2
CATSSGQGVAGELFF
TGTGCCACCAGTAGCGGACAGGGGGTGGCCGGGGAGCTGTTTTTT
>.|TRBV24-1|.|TRBJ2-3
CATSDPGRSTDTQYF
TGTGCCACCAGTGATCCCGGGAGAAGCACAGATACGCAGTATTTT
>TRBD1|TRBV5-5|.|TRBJ1-5
CASSFGTGINQPQHF
TGTGCCAGCAGCTTCGGGACAGGGATCAATCAGCCCCAGCATTTT
>TRBD1|TRBV19|.|TRBJ2-5
CASSYRTGETQYF
TGTGCCAGTAGTTATAGGACAGGAGAGACCCAGTACTTC
>.|TRBV4-3|.|TRBJ2-2
CASSQSSSGSGTGELFF
TGCGCCAGCAGCCAGTCATCTTCCGGGAGCGGTACCGGGGAGCTGTTTTTT
>TRBD1|TRBV29-1|.|TRBJ1-1
CSVMDRGIGMNTEAFF
TGCAGCGTTATGGACAGGGGAATTGGGATGAACACTGAAGCTTTCTTT
>.|TRBV19|.|TRBJ2-2
CASSRQAGELFF
TGTGCCAGTAGTCGACAGGCCGGGGAGCTGTTTTTT
>.|TRBV4-3|.|TRBJ2-1
CASSQDRGSLKNNEQFF
TGCGCCAGCAGCCAAGATAGGGGGAGTTTAAAAAACAATGAGCAGTTCTTC
>.|TRBV20-1|few|TRBJ1-1
CSVSRNTEAFF
TGCAGTGTTTCCAGGAACACTGAAGCTTTCTTT
>.|TRBV14|few|TRBJ2-5
CASSHMGLQETQYF
TGTGCCAGCAGCCATATGGGCCTGCAAGAGACCCAGTACTTC
>.|TRBV3-1/TRBV3-2|.|TRBJ1-6
CASSHTGSLLNSPLHF
TGTGCCAGCAGCCACACCGGGTCTCTACTCAATTCACCCCTCCACTTT
>.|TRBV7-2|.|TRBJ1-4
CASSPGLINEKLFF
TGTGCCAGCAGCCCGGGACTGATTAATGAAAAACTGTTTTTT
>.|TRBV4-2|.|TRBJ2-2
CASSHSGLSTGELFF
TGTGCCAGCAGCCACTCGGGACTTTCCACCGGGGAGCTGTTTTTT
>.|TRBV11-1|.|TRBJ2-1
CASSKGHGRYNEQFF
TGTGCCAGCAGCAAAGGACACGGCAGATACAATGAGCAGTTCTTC
>TRBD1|TRBV19|.|TRBJ2-2
CASSIVGQGSTGELFF
TGTGCCAGTAGTATAGTCGGACAGGGAAGCACCGGGGAGCTGTTTTTT
>.|TRBV29-1|.|TRBJ2-5
CSVVGLATYQETQYF
TGCAGCGTTGTGGGGCTGGCGACCTACCAAGAGACCCAGTACTTC
>.|TRBV10-1|.|TRBJ1-2
CASTDRGMETF
TGCGCCAGCACTGACCGCGGCATGGAAACCTTC
>TRBD1|TRBV5-1|.|TRBJ1-5
CASSWGGTGDQPQHF
TGCGCCAGCAGCTGGGGGGGGACAGGTGACCAGCCCCAGCATTTT
>.|TRBV2|.|TRBJ2-2
CASSEGATGELFF
TGTGCCAGCAGTGAAGGGGCCACCGGGGAGCTGTTTTTT
>TRBD1|TRBV5-1|few|TRBJ2-1
CASSLGTGGSLSSYNEQFF
TGCGCCAGCAGCCTAGGGACAGGGGGATCTTTAAGCTCCTACAATGAGCAGTTCTTC
>.|TRBV9|.|TRBJ2-3
CASSPPLDRTTDTQYF
TGTGCCAGCAGCCCCCCGTTAGACAGGACCACAGATACGCAGTATTTT
>.|TRBV19|.|TRBJ1-1
CASSIRREMNTEAFF
TGTGCCAGTAGTATAAGGAGGGAAATGAACACTGAAGCTTTCTTT
>TRBD1|TRBV2|once|TRBJ1-2
CASSETGTGVFLTDYGYTF
TGTGCCAGCAGTGAAACTGGGACAGGGGTCTTCTTAACCGACTATGGCTACACCTTC
>.|TRBV15|.|TRBJ2-2
CATRAQGGTGELFF
TGTGCCACCAGGGCCCAGGGGGGCACCGGGGAGCTGTTTTTT
>.|TRBV6-5|few|TRBJ1-5
CASIFGISNQPQHF
TGTGCCAGCATCTTCGGGATTAGCAATCAGCCCCAGCATTTT
>TRBD2|TRBV7-2|once|TRBJ2-1
CASSILSGGHYNEQFF
TGTGCCAGCAGCATCCTGAGCGGGGGGCACTACAATGAGCAGTTCTTC
>.|TRBV6-5|few|TRBJ1-1
CASGAGWEGTEAFF
TGTGCCAGCGGGGCAGGCTGGGAAGGCACTGAAGCTTTCTTT
>TRBD2|TRBV4-2|.|TRBJ2-1
CASSPAGGTYNEQFF
TGTGCCAGCAGCCCAGCGGGGGGGACCTACAATGAGCAGTTCTTC
>TRBD2|TRBV19|.|TRBJ2-5
CASSARTSQETQYF
TGTGCCAGTAGTGCCAGGACTAGCCAAGAGACCCAGTACTTC
>.|TRBV4-3|.|TRBJ2-1
CASSQEAGPSYNEQFF
TGCGCCAGCAGCCAAGAAGCGGGCCCCTCCTACAATGAGCAGTTCTTC
>.|TRBV12-3/TRBV12-4|.|TRBJ1-3
CASSLSSGYTIYF
TGTGCCAGCAGTTTATCTTCCGGTTACACCATATATTTT
>.|TRBV10-2|.|TRBJ1-1
CASSREENTEAFF
TGCGCCAGCTCCCGGGAGGAGAACACTGAAGCTTTCTTT
>TRBD1|TRBV28|.|TRBJ2-3
CASSYGQVGTDTQYF
TGTGCCAGCAGCTACGGACAGGTGGGCACAGATACGCAGTATTTT